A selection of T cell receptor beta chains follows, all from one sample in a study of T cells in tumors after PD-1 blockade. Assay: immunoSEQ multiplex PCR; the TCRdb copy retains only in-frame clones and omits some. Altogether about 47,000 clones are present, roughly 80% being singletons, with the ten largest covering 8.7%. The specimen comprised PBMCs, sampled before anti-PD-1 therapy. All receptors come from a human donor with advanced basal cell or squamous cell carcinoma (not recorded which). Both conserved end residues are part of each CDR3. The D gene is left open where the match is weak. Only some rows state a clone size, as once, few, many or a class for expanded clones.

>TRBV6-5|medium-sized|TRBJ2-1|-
TGTGCCAGCACCGCTAACGGGCCGGATTACAATGAGCAGTTCTTC
CASTANGPDYNEQFF
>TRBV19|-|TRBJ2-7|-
TGTGCCAGTAGTCTGGAAGTATATTCCGAGCAGTACTTC
CASSLEVYSEQYF
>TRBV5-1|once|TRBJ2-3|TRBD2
TGCGCCAGCAGAGTTACTAGCGGGGGAGCAAATACGCAGTATTTT
CASRVTSGGANTQYF
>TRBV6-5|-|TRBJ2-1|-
TGTGCCAGCAGTTACCTCGGGATCTACTCCTACAATGAGCAGTTCTTC
CASSYLGIYSYNEQFF
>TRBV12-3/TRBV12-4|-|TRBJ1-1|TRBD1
TGTGCCAGCAGTATGAGACAGGGAGAAGCTTTCTTT
CASSMRQGEAFF
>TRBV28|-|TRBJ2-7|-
TGTGCCAGCAGCACAGGGGGGGGTGATGGCTACGAGCAGTACTTC
CASSTGGGDGYEQYF
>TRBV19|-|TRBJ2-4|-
TGTGCCAGTAGTATAGGCCAGGGCATTCAGTACTTC
CASSIGQGIQYF
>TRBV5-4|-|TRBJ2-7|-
TGTGCCAGCAGGAAGGGCGGCGGTGGGTACGAGCAGTACTTC
CASRKGGGGYEQYF
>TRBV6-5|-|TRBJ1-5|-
TGTGCCAGCAGTTCGGGGGCGTCCAAATTCAATCAGCCCCAGCATTTT
CASSSGASKFNQPQHF
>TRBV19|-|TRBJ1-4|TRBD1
TGTGCCAGTAGTATTGGGTTCGGGACAGCTGAAAAACTGTTTTTT
CASSIGFGTAEKLFF
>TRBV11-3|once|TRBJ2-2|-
TGTGCCAGCAGCGGCAGGGAGAAAAACACCGGGGAGCTGTTTTTT
CASSGREKNTGELFF
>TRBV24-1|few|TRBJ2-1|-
TGTGCCACCAATGGGGGGAGCTCCTACAATGAGCAGTTCTTC
CATNGGSSYNEQFF
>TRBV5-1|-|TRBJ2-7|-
TGCGCCAGCGGGGGTGGGGGCTCATCTAACGAGCAGTACTTC
CASGGGGSSNEQYF
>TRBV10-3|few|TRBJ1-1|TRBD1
TGTGCCATCAGTGCGGGACAGACGAACACTGAAGCTTTCTTT
CAISAGQTNTEAFF
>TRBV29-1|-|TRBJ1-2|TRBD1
TGCAGCGTGGGGACAGGGGACAACTATGGCTACACCTTC
CSVGTGDNYGYTF
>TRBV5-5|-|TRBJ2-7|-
TGTGCCAGCAGCTTGGGGGACGGATCCTACGAGCAGTACTTC
CASSLGDGSYEQYF
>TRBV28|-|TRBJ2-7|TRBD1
TGTGCCAGCAGTTTATCGGGGACAGGGAGATACGAGCAGTACTTC
CASSLSGTGRYEQYF
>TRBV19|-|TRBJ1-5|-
TGTGCCAGTAGTATAGTGCAGTATCAGCCCCAGCATTTT
CASSIVQYQPQHF
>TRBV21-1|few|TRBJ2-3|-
TGTGCCAGCAGGGAACAGGACACAGATACGCAGTATTTT
CASREQDTDTQYF
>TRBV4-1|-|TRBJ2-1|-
TGCGCCAGCAGCCAAGATGGCGGGGATAGTTCCTACAATGAGCAGTTCTTC
CASSQDGGDSSYNEQFF
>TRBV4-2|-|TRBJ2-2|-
TGTGCCAGCAGCCAAGATCGGCACACCGGGGAGCTGTTTTTT
CASSQDRHTGELFF
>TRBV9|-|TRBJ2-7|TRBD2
TGTGCCAGCAGCCTTGGGACTAGCGGGGAGTACGAGCAGTACTTC
CASSLGTSGEYEQYF
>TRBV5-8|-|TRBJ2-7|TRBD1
TGTGCCAGCAGCCTTTGGATGGGAGAAGGGGGCCACCCTTTTTACGAGCAGTACTTC
CASSLWMGEGGHPFYEQYF
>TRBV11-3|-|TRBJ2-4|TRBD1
TGTGCCAGCAGCACCCGACAGGGTAAAGCCAAAAACATTCAGTACTTC
CASSTRQGKAKNIQYF
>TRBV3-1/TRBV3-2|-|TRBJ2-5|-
TGTGCCAGCAGCTTGGCCTTGGGGGAGACCCAGTACTTC
CASSLALGETQYF
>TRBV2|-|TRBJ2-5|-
TGTGCCAGCAGTGAGAGGAGTAGGGAGACCCAGTACTTC
CASSERSRETQYF
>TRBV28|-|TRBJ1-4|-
TGTGCCAGCATGGGGGGGTTGGGTAATGAAAAACTGTTTTTT
CASMGGLGNEKLFF
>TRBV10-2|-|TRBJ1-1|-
TGCGCCAGCAGTGACGTGGGCACTGAAGCTTTCTTT
CASSDVGTEAFF
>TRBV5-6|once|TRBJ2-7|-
TGTGCCAGCAGCTTTTGGGCCACCCAACCCTCCTACGAGCAGTACTTC
CASSFWATQPSYEQYF
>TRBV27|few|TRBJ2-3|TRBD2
TGTGCCAGCAGTTTGGGACTAGCGGGGGATACGCAGTATTTT
CASSLGLAGDTQYF
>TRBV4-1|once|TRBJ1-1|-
TGCGCCAGCAGCCGGTTTTTGAACACTGAAGCTTTCTTT
CASSRFLNTEAFF
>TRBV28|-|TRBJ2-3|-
TGTGCCAGCAGTTTATCCAGGGCGACCGGTGGCACAGATACGCAGTATTTT
CASSLSRATGGTDTQYF
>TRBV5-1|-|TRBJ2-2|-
TGCGCCAGCAGCCGGCAGGCTAACACCGGGGAGCTGTTTTTT
CASSRQANTGELFF
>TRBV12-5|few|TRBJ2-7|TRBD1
TGTGCTAGTGGCCTCGGACAGGGGCTAAACTACGAGCAGTACTTC
CASGLGQGLNYEQYF
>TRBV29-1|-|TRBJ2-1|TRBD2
TGCAGCGGGGGACTAATCCGATACAATGAGCAGTTCTTC
CSGGLIRYNEQFF
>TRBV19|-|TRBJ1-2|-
TGTGCCAGTAGTCCCACCCAATCGGCAAGTGGCTACACCTTC
CASSPTQSASGYTF